A selection of T cell receptor beta chains follows, all from one sample in a study of shared clonotypes between healthy human individuals. The method was immunoSEQ multiplex PCR; TCRdb's version includes in-frame clones alone and lacks a portion of them. The sample contains approximately 2.4 million clones, about 94% of which appear only once. The sample consisted of naive CD4+ T cells sorted from blood. These receptors originate from a man aged 18-30 years in good health. Both conserved end residues are part of each CDR3. The order of the fields is clone size, D gene, V gene, J gene, CDR3 length, CDR3 DNA, CDR3 protein. The D gene is left open where the match is weak. The size entry is marked missing in some rows and otherwise reads once, few, many or a size class.

-,-,TRBV28,TRBJ2-7,12,TGTGCCAGCAGTTTGAACCACTACGAGCAGTACTTC,CASSLNHYEQYF
once,-,TRBV5-1,TRBJ2-2,15,TGCGCCAGCAGCCAGTCGGGAATGAACACCGGGGAGCTGTTTTTT,CASSQSGMNTGELFF
-,TRBD2,TRBV4-1,TRBJ2-1,16,TGCGCCAGCAGCCAGCTGGGACTAGCGGCCTACAATGAGCAGTTCTTC,CASSQLGLAAYNEQFF
-,-,TRBV7-9,TRBJ2-4,14,TGTGCCAGCAGCCCTACCTCCCTCGAAAACATTCAGTACTTC,CASSPTSLENIQYF
-,TRBD2,TRBV2,TRBJ2-7,16,TGTGCCAGCAGGGTTAGCGGGAGGCCATATCACGACGAGCAGTACTTC,CASRVSGRPYHDEQYF
-,-,TRBV25-1,TRBJ2-2,13,TGTGCCAGCAGTGGTGGGAGCACCGGGGAGCTGTTTTTT,CASSGGSTGELFF
-,TRBD2,TRBV19,TRBJ2-3,15,TGTGCCAGTAGTATGGGGACTAGTTTCACAGATACGCAGTATTTT,CASSMGTSFTDTQYF
-,-,TRBV6-1,TRBJ1-2,14,TGTGCCAGCAGGGGCGGACAGATTAACTATGGCTACACCTTC,CASRGGQINYGYTF
-,-,TRBV20-1,TRBJ2-3,11,TGCAGTGCGCTACGCACAGATACGCAGTATTTT,CSALRTDTQYF
-,-,TRBV19,TRBJ2-7,15,TGTGCCAGTAGTATTGATTTCCGGGAGGGACAGAAGCAGTACTTC,CASSIDFREGQKQYF
once,-,TRBV5-1,TRBJ2-5,12,TGCGCCAGCAGCCAGCCTAAAGAGACCCAGTACTTC,CASSQPKETQYF
-,-,TRBV9,TRBJ1-3,18,TGTGCCAGCAGCGTAGGGCGGGAACGGGAGCGTAGAGGGAACACCATATATTTT,CASSVGRERERRGNTIYF
-,-,TRBV9,TRBJ2-7,17,TGTGCCAGCAGCGTAGCTGCTGGCGGGCGCTTCTCCTACGAGCAGTACTTC,CASSVAAGGRFSYEQYF
once,TRBD2,TRBV5-1,TRBJ2-7,16,TGCGCCAGCAGCCCTATGACTAGCGGCAACTCCTACGAGCAGTACTTC,CASSPMTSGNSYEQYF
-,-,TRBV6-5,TRBJ1-3,14,TGTGCCAGCAGTTACTCGCGCTCTGGAAACACCATATATTTT,CASSYSRSGNTIYF
few,-,TRBV6-1,TRBJ1-2,14,TGTGCCAGCAGTGAAGCGGACAGTACCTATGGCTACACCTTC,CASSEADSTYGYTF
-,-,TRBV7-9,TRBJ2-7,12,TGTGCCAGCAGGACCGGGGGCGGGGAGCAGTACTTC,CASRTGGGEQYF
-,TRBD2,TRBV10-1,TRBJ2-2,17,TGCGCCAGCAGCCTCGGAGAGACTAGCGGGAGAACCGGGGAGCTGTTTTTT,CASSLGETSGRTGELFF
-,-,TRBV10-3,TRBJ2-1,15,TGTGCCATCAGGCTCGCAGGGGCAAGGGACAATGAGCAGTTCTTC,CAIRLAGARDNEQFF
-,-,TRBV7-9,TRBJ2-2,15,TGTGCCAGCAGCCTCCGTGGGCAAACCCCCGGGGAGCTGTTTTTT,CASSLRGQTPGELFF
-,-,TRBV5-1,TRBJ2-3,14,TGCGCCAGCAGCTCGGGGGTCACGACAGATACGCAGTATTTT,CASSSGVTTDTQYF
-,-,TRBV5-1,TRBJ1-6,12,TGCGCCAGCAGCTTCTATAATTCACCCCTCCACTTT,CASSFYNSPLHF
-,TRBD1,TRBV7-2,TRBJ1-5,14,TGTGCCAGCAGCCCAGGGGGTACAGATCAGCCCCAGCATTTT,CASSPGGTDQPQHF
-,-,TRBV5-1,TRBJ1-1,15,TGCGCCAGCAGTGTGGAGGCAATTAGGTACACTGAAGCTTTCTTT,CASSVEAIRYTEAFF
-,-,TRBV30,TRBJ1-6,11,TGTGCCTGGAGGGAATATGGGGCCCTCCACTTT,CAWREYGALHF
-,TRBD1,TRBV4-1,TRBJ1-2,15,TGCGCCAGCAGCCAAGCCCTAGGGACAGGCTATGGCTACACCTTC,CASSQALGTGYGYTF
-,-,TRBV7-9,TRBJ2-7,15,TGTGCCAGCAGCCGGGACTTTCTTAGACCCTACGAGCAGTACTTC,CASSRDFLRPYEQYF
-,-,TRBV10-3,TRBJ1-2,13,TGTGCCATCAGTGAGGACAGTACCTATGGCTACACCTTC,CAISEDSTYGYTF
-,-,TRBV25-1,TRBJ1-1,14,TGTGCCAGCAGGAGTGGGCCGAAGAACACTGAAGCTTTCTTT,CASRSGPKNTEAFF
once,TRBD2,TRBV27,TRBJ2-7,14,TGTGCCAGCAGTCTAGCGGGAGCTAACGGCGAGCAGTACTTC,CASSLAGANGEQYF
-,-,TRBV9,TRBJ2-7,13,TGTGCCAGCAATGACGGATTGTCCTACGAGCAGTACTTC,CASNDGLSYEQYF
-,TRBD1,TRBV5-1,TRBJ2-7,15,TGCGCCAGCAGCTCAAGACAGGGGGCAGGGTACGAGCAGTACTTC,CASSSRQGAGYEQYF
-,-,TRBV7-9,TRBJ2-1,14,TGTGCCAGCAGCTCCAAGGGTAGCGGCGGTGAGCAGTTCTTC,CASSSKGSGGEQFF
-,TRBD2,TRBV19,TRBJ2-3,15,TGTGCCAGTAGTATTGCAGCGGGGGGGCCAGATACGCAGTATTTT,CASSIAAGGPDTQYF
-,TRBD2,TRBV7-7,TRBJ2-3,17,TGTGCTAGCAGCTCGGGCCCTTGGCGGGGGGACACAGATACGCAGTATTTT,CASSSGPWRGDTDTQYF
-,TRBD1,TRBV5-5,TRBJ2-7,15,TGTGCCAGCAGACTCCGGGACAGGGGCTCCTACGAGCAGTACTTC,CASRLRDRGSYEQYF
-,-,TRBV2,TRBJ2-3,11,TGTGCCAGCCTCGAGAGAAATACGCAGTATTTT,CASLERNTQYF
once,TRBD2,TRBV5-1,TRBJ2-5,14,TGCGCCAGCAGCTTCCGGGACTATGAAGAGACCCAGTACTTC,CASSFRDYEETQYF
once,-,TRBV28,TRBJ1-2,15,TGTGCCAGCAGTGCCGGGGCTCCGGGGGGGTATGGCTACACCTTC,CASSAGAPGGYGYTF
once,TRBD2,TRBV5-1,TRBJ2-5,16,TGCGCCAGCAGCTTTATCCGGACTAGACAATTGGAGACCCAGTACTTC,CASSFIRTRQLETQYF
-,-,TRBV19,TRBJ1-4,16,TGTGCCAGTAGTTCTACCTGGGGGGGACCTAATGAAAAACTGTTTTTT,CASSSTWGGPNEKLFF
-,TRBD1,TRBV30,TRBJ1-1,15,TGTGCCTGGTCTGGACAGGGGACCTACTTGACCGAAGCTTTCTTT,CAWSGQGTYLTEAFF
-,-,TRBV18,TRBJ1-5,15,TGTGCCAGCTCACCATTGGGGGGTAGCAATCAGCCCCAGCATTTT,CASSPLGGSNQPQHF
once,TRBD2,TRBV30,TRBJ2-5,12,TGTGCCTGGAAGGCGGGAGAAGAGACCCAGTACTTC,CAWKAGEETQYF
-,-,TRBV5-1,TRBJ1-2,14,TGCGCCAGCAGCCCCTCCCGGGGTAGGGATGGCTACACCTTC,CASSPSRGRDGYTF
-,-,TRBV19,TRBJ1-1,13,TGTGCCAGTAGTCCGACAGGGAACACTGAAGCTTTCTTT,CASSPTGNTEAFF
-,-,TRBV7-8,TRBJ2-1,11,TGTGCCAGCAGCTTGACAGTTGAGCAGTTCTTC,CASSLTVEQFF
-,-,TRBV4-3,TRBJ2-4,16,TGCGCCAGCAGCCAAGAGTCCCAGGGAGCCAAAAACATTCAGTACTTC,CASSQESQGAKNIQYF
-,-,TRBV10-2,TRBJ1-1,14,TGCGCCAGCAGTGAGAGGGGGGGTAACACTGAAGCTTTCTTT,CASSERGGNTEAFF